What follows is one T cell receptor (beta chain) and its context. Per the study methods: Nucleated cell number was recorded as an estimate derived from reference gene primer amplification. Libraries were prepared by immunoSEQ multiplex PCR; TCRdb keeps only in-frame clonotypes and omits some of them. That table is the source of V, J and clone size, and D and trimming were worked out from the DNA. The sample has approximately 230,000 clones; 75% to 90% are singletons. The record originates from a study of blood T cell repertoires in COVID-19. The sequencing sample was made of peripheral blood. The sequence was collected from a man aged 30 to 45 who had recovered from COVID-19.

This chain's CDR3 is CASSLMVASGANVLTF. The CDR3 bases are TGTGCCAGCAGCTTAATGGTGGCCTCTGGGGCCAACGTCCTGACTTTC. The V call is TRBV11-2, the J call TRBJ2-6; D remains unclear. This CDR3 contains 16 residues. Trimming shortened V by 2 bases and J by 0 bases, and 8 bases separated the two germline ends. The V gene's germline CDR1 is SGHAT and CDR2 FQNNGV.